The 30 T cell receptor beta chains listed next were all sequenced from one sample in a study of lymphopenia after photon versus proton radiotherapy. The method was immunoSEQ multiplex PCR; TCRdb's version includes in-frame clones alone and lacks a portion of them. The sample holds approximately 150,000 clones, 70% to 90% seen once. This specimen consisted of peripheral blood, obtained from a patient treated with photon-based radiotherapy. All receptors come from a man aged 50 to 59 with gastric cancer.

The chain carries TRBV4-1 and TRBJ2-5; D is uncertain. The germline gives CDR1 MGHRA, CDR2 YSYEKL. The V gene lost 1 base and the J gene lost 5 bases, with 8 bases spanning the gap. The CDR3 has 13 amino acids. CDR3 DNA sequence: TGCGCCAGCAGCCAAGTAGGGCGGGAGACCCAGTACTTC. Translated: CASSQVGRETQYF.

This rearrangement joins TRBV10-3 to TRBJ2-7; D gene uncertain. Germline V gives CDR1 ENHRY, CDR2 SYGVKD. There are 11 residues in the CDR3. The germline V and J ends were trimmed by 2 bases and 7 bases, with 6 bases remaining between them. The CDR3 bases are TGTGCCATCAGTGAGGGGAAAGAGCAGTACTTC. This translates into CAISEGKEQYF.

The chain carries TRBV30 and TRBJ1-3; D is perhaps TRBD1 (5 bases). Germline CDR1 reads GTSNPN; CDR2 reads SVGIG (reference sequence). Trimming took off 4 bases at V and 4 bases at J, with 8 bases between the two ends. The CDR3 sequence is 12 residues long. CDR3 residues: CAWTGSGNTIYF. In nucleotides, the CDR3 is TGTGCCTGGACAGGGTCCGGAAACACCATATATTTT.

V gene TRBV5-1 combines with J gene TRBJ2-7; 9 bases are shared with TRBD2. The germline gives CDR1 SGHRS, CDR2 YFSETQ. CDR3 length: 17 residues. V dropped 0 bases and J dropped 2; count of bases not matched to a gene: 9. CDR3 coding DNA: TGCGCCAGCAGCTTGGTAGCGGGGGTAGCGGCCCCCTACGAGCAGTACTTC. As protein: CASSLVAGVAAPYEQYF.

The chain recombines TRBV10-3 with TRBJ1-4; D is undetermined. V shed 3 bases and J shed 0 bases, with 14 bases lying between them. Germline CDR1 and CDR2: ENHRY and SYGVKD. This CDR3 is 17 amino acids long. The CDR3 bases are TGTGCCATCAGTGATGGGCGTACGGCTGCAACTAATGAAAAACTGTTTTTT. It is translated as CAISDGRTAATNEKLFF.

This rearrangement joins TRBV29-1 to TRBJ1-1; weak D call: TRBD1 (5 bases). The V end was cut by 7 bases, the J end by 1 base, with 10 bases between. The V gene's germline CDR1 is SQVTM and CDR2 ANQGSEA. The CDR3 length is 12 residues. The CDR3 loop is CSAGTQNTEAFF. As DNA, the CDR3 is TGCAGCGCAGGGACGCAGAACACTGAAGCTTTCTTT.

V gene TRBV4-1 combines with J gene TRBJ2-5; TRBD2 aligns across 11 bases. After removal of 3 bases from V and 2 bases from J, the junction contained 2 bases not matched to a gene. The length of the CDR3 is 15 residues. CDR1 and CDR2 (germline): MGHRA, YSYEKL. CDR3 in amino acids: CASSQLAGGQETQYF. CDR3 bases: TGCGCCAGCAGCCAGCTAGCGGGAGGACAAGAGACCCAGTACTTC.

The chain employs TRBV5-1 and TRBJ2-5; weak D call: TRBD2 (5 bases). Germline V lookup: CDR1 SGHRS, CDR2 YFSETQ. V dropped 7 bases and J dropped 5 bases, with 24 bases sitting between them. The CDR3 has 16 amino acids. The CDR3 coding sequence is TGCGCCAGCTACGAGGGAGCCAATCTCCTTGAGGAGACCCAGTACTTC. Translated: CASYEGANLLEETQYF.

The chain employs TRBV11-2 and TRBJ2-1; D remains ambiguous. Germline V CDR1 and CDR2: SGHAT, FQNNGV. This CDR3 comprises 15 residues. V lost 5 bases and J 7 bases, leaving 18 bases between the germline ends. The CDR3 DNA reads TGTGCCAGCAGCGATTTGTGGCCATGGGAAAATGAGCAGTTCTTC. This encodes CASSDLWPWENEQFF.

The CDR3 loop is CASSLTDMRNQPQHF. The CDR3 DNA follows: TGTGCCAGCAGCTTAACAGATATGCGTAATCAGCCCCAGCATTTT. V and J are TRBV7-2 and TRBJ1-5; the D is unclear. The V and J ends lost 2 bases and 4 bases respectively, with 12 bases between them. The CDR3 length is 15 residues. Looked up from germline, CDR1 is SGHTA and CDR2 is FQGNSA.

The chain is built from TRBV10-1 and TRBJ2-3; unclear D gene. V was cut by 10 bases and J by 4 bases, with 12 bases left in between. The CDR3 length is 12 residues. Germline CDR1 WNHNN, CDR2 SYGVQD (reference sequence). In nucleotides, the CDR3 is TGCGCCATCCTATTTATTTCAGATACGCAGTATTTT. Its protein product is CAILFISDTQYF.

CDR3 nucleotides: TGTGCCAGCAGCTTAAACCCCTCGGACAGAAACACTGAAGCTTTCTTT. Its protein product is CASSLNPSDRNTEAFF. The V gene is TRBV7-8, the J gene TRBJ1-1; tentatively, D is TRBD1 (6 bases). CDR1 is SGHVS, CDR2 FQNEAQ, per germline. Trimming took 2 bases from V and 2 from J, leaving 15 bases between them. The length of the CDR3 is 16 residues.

In this sample, this clone turned up once. V usage is TRBV4-2 and J usage is TRBJ2-2, with no clear D. The germline V gene encodes CDR1 LGHNA and CDR2 YNFKEQ. The CDR3 extends over 18 amino acids. Trimming left V 1 base short and J 1 base short, with 16 bases between. CDR3 nucleotide sequence: TGTGCCAGCAGCCAAGGACGTTCCTCGACAAGGAACACCGGGGAGCTGTTTTTT. This gives the protein CASSQGRSSTRNTGELFF.

This rearrangement joins TRBV5-1 to TRBJ2-5; D may be TRBD2 (6 bases). The germline V and J ends were trimmed by 5 bases and 4 bases, with 15 bases remaining between them. The CDR3 length is 14 residues. Germline CDR1 SGHRS, CDR2 YFSETQ. CDR3 nucleotides: TGCGCCAGCAGTTCGGGTGGAGGGGTAGAGACCCAGTACTTC. Protein product: CASSSGGGVETQYF. Based on the CDR3 plus reference TRBV5-1 and TRBJ2-5, the full variable domain is KAGVTQTPRYLIKTRGQQVTLSCSPISGHRSVSWYQQTPGQGLQFLFEYFSETQRNKGNFPGRFSGRQFSNSRSEMNVSTLELGDSALYLCASSSGGGVETQYFGPGTRLLVL.

The chain is built from TRBV2 and TRBJ2-3; TRBD2 matches 13 bases. Trimming cost V 7 bases and J 5 bases; bases outside gene matches: 12. Germline assignment: CDR1 SNHLY and CDR2 FYNNEI. The CDR3 is 17 residues long. The CDR3: CASTPVTSGRAGDTQYF. The CDR3 nucleotides are TGTGCCAGCACCCCGGTTACTAGCGGGAGGGCCGGAGATACGCAGTATTTT.

The chain is built from TRBV5-4 and TRBJ2-1; TRBD1 matches 10 bases. The CDR3 runs to 15 residues. Trimming at V came to 6 bases and at J to 6 bases, leaving 9 bases not matched to a gene. Germline V gene data show CDR1 as SGHNT and CDR2 as YYREEE (reference sequence). The CDR3 is CASKPRDRGRNEQFF. The CDR3 nucleotides read TGTGCCAGCAAACCCCGGGACAGGGGTCGCAATGAGCAGTTCTTC.

The DNA for the CDR3 is TGTGCCAGCAGCTTGCAAGTTGAGCAGTTCTTC. It encodes CASSLQVEQFF. This chain joins TRBV11-2 and TRBJ2-1; D uncertain. CDR1 and CDR2 from the germline V gene are SGHAT and FQNNGV. Between the trimmed V and J ends, which lost 3 bases and 9 bases, there was a span of 6 bases. The CDR3 spans 11 residues.

This clone appeared once. This chain links TRBV6-4 with TRBJ1-1; 7 bases agree with TRBD1. Germline loops: CDR1 MRHNA, CDR2 SNTAGT. The CDR3 length is 15 residues. V lost 4 bases to trimming and J lost 4 bases; unmatched junction nucleotides: 9. The CDR3 here is CASSVEGALPTEAFF. The CDR3 DNA sequence: TGTGCCAGCAGTGTGGAGGGGGCGCTTCCCACTGAAGCTTTCTTT.

The chain joins TRBV2 to TRBJ2-1; D unclear. Trimming removed 7 bases at V and 3 bases at J, with 7 bases between. Germline CDR1 reads SNHLY; CDR2 reads FYNNEI. The CDR3 is 12 residues long. CDR3 sequence reads: CASTSDYNEQFF. The CDR3 DNA reads as TGTGCCAGCACTTCTGACTACAATGAGCAGTTCTTC.

The rearrangement joins TRBV30 to TRBJ1-3; no firm D call. V was cut by 0 bases and J by 0 bases, with 12 bases left in between. The CDR3 is 16 residues long. Germline V CDR1 and CDR2: GTSNPN, SVGIG (reference sequence). The CDR3 bases are TGTGCCTGGAGTGTACGGCGATCGACCTCTGGAAACACCATATATTTT. Translated, it gives CAWSVRRSTSGNTIYF.

Details on this clone: The same CDR3 also results from other DNA sequences found in this sample. The chain employs TRBV2 and TRBJ1-1; D might be TRBD1 (6 bases). CDR3 size: 14 residues. V gave up 4 bases and J gave up 0 bases, with 9 bases separating them. Germline V lookup: CDR1 SNHLY, CDR2 FYNNEI. DNA for the CDR3: TGTGCCAGCAGTGTACAGGGAATGAACACTGAAGCTTTCTTT. This gives the protein CASSVQGMNTEAFF.

V and J are TRBV27 and TRBJ2-3; D unresolved. V was trimmed by 2 bases and J by 2 bases, leaving 5 bases between them. Germline lookup yields CDR1 MNHEY and CDR2 SMNVEV (reference sequence). The CDR3 has 13 amino acids. CDR3 sequence: CASSLSDTDTQYF. The CDR3 nucleotides read TGTGCCAGCAGTTTAAGTGACACAGATACGCAGTATTTT.

The chain joins TRBV9 to TRBJ2-3; a weak D match, TRBD2 (5 bases). CDR1 and CDR2 from the germline V gene are SGDLS and YYNGEE. The CDR3 has 16 amino acids. The germline V and J ends were trimmed by 0 bases and 2 bases, with 13 bases remaining between them. The CDR3 spells CASSVGKTGNTDTQYF. The DNA for the CDR3 is TGTGCCAGCAGCGTAGGAAAAACGGGAAACACAGATACGCAGTATTTT.

The J gene is TRBJ2-3, the V gene TRBV7-7; D remains ambiguous. The V gene lost 4 bases and the J gene lost 5 bases, with 13 bases spanning the gap. The CDR3 spans 14 residues. Germline CDR1 reads SSHAT; CDR2 reads FNYEAQ (reference sequence). DNA for the CDR3: TGTGCCAGCAGCTCCCTTGGTGGCGGAGATACGCAGTATTTT. As protein: CASSSLGGGDTQYF.

The chain uses TRBV2 and TRBJ2-3; D gene unclear. The CDR3 runs to 14 residues. Trimming shortened V by 3 bases and J by 3 bases, and 10 bases separated the two germline ends. The V gene's germline CDR1 is SNHLY and CDR2 FYNNEI. For the CDR3, the DNA is TGTGCCAGCAGTGACAGGCGGAGAACAGATACGCAGTATTTT. This gives the protein CASSDRRRTDTQYF.

This rearrangement joins TRBV7-9 to TRBJ2-7; D remains unclear. The CDR3 spans 14 residues. V gave up 3 bases and J gave up 6 bases, with 15 bases separating them. CDR1 is SEHNR and CDR2 is FQNEAQ in the germline V gene (reference sequence). The CDR3 protein is CASSFGVGGSEQYF. CDR3 coding DNA: TGTGCCAGCAGCTTTGGCGTCGGCGGTAGCGAGCAGTACTTC.

This chain links TRBV5-4 with TRBJ2-3; D gene uncertain. Trimming stripped 4 bases from V and 0 bases from J, with 6 bases between. Germline V gives CDR1 SGHNT, CDR2 YYREEE (reference sequence). The CDR3 is made up of 13 amino acids. Here the CDR3 reads CASSTDSTDTQYF. The CDR3 nucleotides read TGTGCCAGCAGCACCGACAGCACAGATACGCAGTATTTT. The complete variable domain, with remaining parts taken from reference TRBV5-4 and TRBJ2-3, reads ETGVTQSPTHLIKTRGQQVTLRCSSQSGHNTVSWYQQALGQGPQFIFQYYREEENGRGNFPPRFSGLQFPNYSSELNVNALELDDSALYLCASSTDSTDTQYFGPGTRLTVL.

This chain connects TRBV28 to TRBJ2-7; possible D gene TRBD1, 5 bases. Germline CDR1 MDHEN, CDR2 SYDVKM. Trimming removed 8 bases at V and 4 bases at J, with 9 bases between. The CDR3 runs to 11 residues. As DNA, the CDR3 is TGTGCCAGCTACGCAGGGTACGAGCAGTACTTC. Its translation: CASYAGYEQYF.

The chain links TRBV5-8 to TRBJ1-5; 9 bases align to TRBD1. In germline, CDR1 is SGHTS, CDR2 YDEGEE. The CDR3 is made up of 16 amino acids. J was trimmed by 4 bases and V by 0 bases; bases with no gene match: 5. The CDR3: CASSLEGQGRNQPQHF. DNA for the CDR3: TGTGCCAGCAGCTTGGAGGGACAGGGCAGAAATCAGCCCCAGCATTTT. The full variable domain, completed using reference TRBV5-8 and TRBJ1-5, is EAGVTQSPTHLIKTRGQQATLRCSPISGHTSVYWYQQALGLGLQFLLWYDEGEERNRGNFPPRFSGRQFPNYSSELNVNALELEDSALYLCASSLEGQGRNQPQHFGDGTRLSIL.

The rearrangement uses TRBV5-1 and TRBJ2-5; maybe TRBD1 (6 bases). This CDR3 has 14 amino acids. V was trimmed by 1 base and J by 2 bases, leaving 9 bases between them. Per germline, CDR1 SGHRS and CDR2 YFSETQ. For the CDR3, the DNA is TGCGCCAGCAGCTTGTGGACAGTTCAAGAGACCCAGTACTTC. Amino acids: CASSLWTVQETQYF.